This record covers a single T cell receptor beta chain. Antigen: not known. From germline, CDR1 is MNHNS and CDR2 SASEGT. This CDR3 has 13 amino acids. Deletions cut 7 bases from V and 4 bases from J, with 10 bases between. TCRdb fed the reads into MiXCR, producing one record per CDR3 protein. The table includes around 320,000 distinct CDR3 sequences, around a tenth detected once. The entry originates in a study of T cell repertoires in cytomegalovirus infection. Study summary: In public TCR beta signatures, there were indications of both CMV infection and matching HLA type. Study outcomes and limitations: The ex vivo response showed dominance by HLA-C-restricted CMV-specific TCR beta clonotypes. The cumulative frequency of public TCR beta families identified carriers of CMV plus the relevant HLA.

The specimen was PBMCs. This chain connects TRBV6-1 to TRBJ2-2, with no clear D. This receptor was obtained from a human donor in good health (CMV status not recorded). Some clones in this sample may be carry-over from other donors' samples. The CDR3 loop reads CASMPPPTGELFF. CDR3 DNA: TGTGCCAGCATGCCACCCCCCACCGGGGAGCTGTTTTTT.